Shown below are 4 T cell receptor beta chains from a single sample sequenced in a study of Graves' ophthalmopathy and Graves' hyperthyroidism. RNA transcripts were the source from which TCR beta CDR3 regions were amplified. First-round RT-PCR relied on HTBI primers, and a second-round multiplex PCR came next. One entry per CDR3 protein results from TCRdb running MiXCR on the multiplex PCR reads. This sample carries about 370,000 distinct CDR3 sequences, approximately 18% of them seen once, and the ten largest clones take 2% to 3%. The material sequenced was peripheral blood. The receptors stem from an adult woman with stable Graves' hyperthyroidism.

This clonotype was seen repeatedly, ten times or more. V gene TRBV6-5 combines with J gene TRBJ2-7; TRBD2 might be the D (6 bases). CDR3 length: 14 amino acids. Germline-derived CDR1 and CDR2 are MNHEY and SVGAGI. The V gene lost 3 bases and the J gene lost 4 bases, with 13 bases spanning the gap. For the CDR3, the DNA is TGTGCCAGCAGTTATGGCGGGGATGTATACGAGCAGTACTTC. This sequence encodes CASSYGGDVYEQYF.

CDR3 bases: TGTGCCAGCAGTGTACTAGCGGAAACAGATACGCAGTATTTT. It codes for CASSVLAETDTQYF. The V and J genes are TRBV2 and TRBJ2-3; 8 nucleotides line up with TRBD2. The V gene's germline CDR1 is SNHLY and CDR2 FYNNEI. This CDR3 contains 14 residues. V shed 4 bases and J 3 bases; nucleotides not matched to a gene: 3.

At least ten counts were recorded for this clonotype. The V and J genes are TRBV5-4 and TRBJ2-5; D is perhaps TRBD1 or TRBD2 (6 bases each). Germline V gene data show CDR1 as SGHNT and CDR2 as YYREEE (reference sequence). This CDR3 region has 14 residues. V was trimmed by 4 bases and J by 2 bases, leaving 12 bases between them. CDR3 nucleotide sequence: TGTGCCAGCAGCCCCGGGGGACAACAAGAGACCCAGTACTTC. It yields the protein CASSPGGQQETQYF.

The sample holds many counts of this clonotype. The chain couples TRBV12-3 or TRBV12-4 to TRBJ1-2, with D perhaps TRBD1 (6 bases). This CDR3 spans 15 amino acids. V shed 6 bases and J shed 1 base, with 15 bases lying between them. CDR3 in DNA: TGTGCCAGCAGGAACAGATGGACAGATAACTATGGCTACACCTTC. This encodes CASRNRWTDNYGYTF.